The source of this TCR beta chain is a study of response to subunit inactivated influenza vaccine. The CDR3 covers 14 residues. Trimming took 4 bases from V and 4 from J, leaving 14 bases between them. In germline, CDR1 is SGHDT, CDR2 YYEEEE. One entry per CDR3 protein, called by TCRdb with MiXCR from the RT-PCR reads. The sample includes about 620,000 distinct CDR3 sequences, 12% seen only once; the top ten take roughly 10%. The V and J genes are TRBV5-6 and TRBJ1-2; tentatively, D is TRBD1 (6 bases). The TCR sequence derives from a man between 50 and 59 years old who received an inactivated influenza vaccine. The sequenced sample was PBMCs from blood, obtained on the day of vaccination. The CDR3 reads CASSHQGTSYGYTF. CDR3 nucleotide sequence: TGTGCCAGCAGCCACCAGGGGACGTCCTATGGCTACACCTTC. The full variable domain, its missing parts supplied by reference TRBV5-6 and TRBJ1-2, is DAGVTQSPTHLIKTRGQQVTLRCSPKSGHDTVSWYQQALGQGPQFIFQYYEEEERQRGNFPDRFSGHQFPNYSSELNVNALLLGDSALYLCASSHQGTSYGYTFGSGTRLTVV.